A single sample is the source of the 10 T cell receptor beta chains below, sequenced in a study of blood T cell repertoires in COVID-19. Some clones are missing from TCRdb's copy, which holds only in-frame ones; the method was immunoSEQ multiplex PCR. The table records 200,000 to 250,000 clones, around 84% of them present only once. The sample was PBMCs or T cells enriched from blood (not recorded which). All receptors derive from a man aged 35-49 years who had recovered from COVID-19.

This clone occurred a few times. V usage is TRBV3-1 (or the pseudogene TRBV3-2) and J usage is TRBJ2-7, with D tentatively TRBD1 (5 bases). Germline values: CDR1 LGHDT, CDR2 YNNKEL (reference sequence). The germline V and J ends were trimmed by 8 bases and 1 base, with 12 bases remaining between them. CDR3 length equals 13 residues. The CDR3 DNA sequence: TGTGCCAGCCGAAAAGGGGTGTCCTACGAGCAGTACTTC. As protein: CASRKGVSYEQYF.

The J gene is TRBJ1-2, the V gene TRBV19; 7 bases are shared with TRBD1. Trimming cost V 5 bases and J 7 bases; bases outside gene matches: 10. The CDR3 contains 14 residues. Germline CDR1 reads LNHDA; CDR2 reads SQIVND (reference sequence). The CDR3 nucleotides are TGTGCCAGTAGTCCCACAGACAGGGCGTCTGGCTACACCTTC. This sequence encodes CASSPTDRASGYTF.

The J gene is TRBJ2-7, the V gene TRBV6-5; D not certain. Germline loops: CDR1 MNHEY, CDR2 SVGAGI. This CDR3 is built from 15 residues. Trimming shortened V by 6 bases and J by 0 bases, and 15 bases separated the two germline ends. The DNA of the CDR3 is TGTGCCAGCAGCCGAGTGGTTACGAGCTCCTACGAGCAGTACTTC. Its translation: CASSRVVTSSYEQYF.

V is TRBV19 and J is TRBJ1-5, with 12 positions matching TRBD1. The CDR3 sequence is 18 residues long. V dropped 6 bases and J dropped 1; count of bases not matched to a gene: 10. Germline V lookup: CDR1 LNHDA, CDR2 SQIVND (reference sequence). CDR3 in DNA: TGTGCCAGTAGAGGGACAGGGGGCTTCGGCCTAAGCAATCAGCCCCAGCATTTT. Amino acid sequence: CASRGTGGFGLSNQPQHF.

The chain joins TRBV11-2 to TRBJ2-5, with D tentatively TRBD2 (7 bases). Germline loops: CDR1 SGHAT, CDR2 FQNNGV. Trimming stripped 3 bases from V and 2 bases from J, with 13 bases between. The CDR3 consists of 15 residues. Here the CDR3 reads CASSFKGGYQETQYF. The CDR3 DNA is TGTGCCAGCAGCTTCAAGGGGGGGTATCAAGAGACCCAGTACTTC.

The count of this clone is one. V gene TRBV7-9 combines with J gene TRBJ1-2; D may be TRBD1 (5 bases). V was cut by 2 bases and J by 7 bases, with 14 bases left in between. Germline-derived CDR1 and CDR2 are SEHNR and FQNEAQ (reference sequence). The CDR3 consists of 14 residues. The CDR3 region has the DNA TGTGCCAGCAGCTTACGGGGAGGGCAGGGTGGCTACACCTTC. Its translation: CASSLRGGQGGYTF. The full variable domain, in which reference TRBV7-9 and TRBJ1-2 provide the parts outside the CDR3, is DTGVSQNPRHKITKRGQNVTFRCDPISEHNRLYWYRQTLGQGPEFLTYFQNEAQLEKSRLLSDRFSAERPKGSFSTLEIQRTEQGDSAMYLCASSLRGGQGGYTFGSGTRLTVV.

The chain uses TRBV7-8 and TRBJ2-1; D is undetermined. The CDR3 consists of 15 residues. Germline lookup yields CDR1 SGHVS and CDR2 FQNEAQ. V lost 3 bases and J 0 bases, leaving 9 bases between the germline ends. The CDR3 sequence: CASSLVQTSYNEQFF. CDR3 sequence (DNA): TGTGCCAGCAGCTTGGTACAGACCTCCTACAATGAGCAGTTCTTC.

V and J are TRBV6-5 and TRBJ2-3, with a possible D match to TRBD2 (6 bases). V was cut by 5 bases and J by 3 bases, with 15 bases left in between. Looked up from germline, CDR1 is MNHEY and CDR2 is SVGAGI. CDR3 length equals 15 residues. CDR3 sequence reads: CASSTVGGRTDTQYF. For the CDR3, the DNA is TGTGCCAGCAGTACGGTGGGGGGACGAACAGATACGCAGTATTTT.

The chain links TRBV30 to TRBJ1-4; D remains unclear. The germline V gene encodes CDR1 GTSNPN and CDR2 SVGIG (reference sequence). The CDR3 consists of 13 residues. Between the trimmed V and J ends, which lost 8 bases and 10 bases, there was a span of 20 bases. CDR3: CATSKGNSGKLFF. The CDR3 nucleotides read TGTGCCACCTCTAAAGGGAATAGCGGAAAACTGTTTTTT.

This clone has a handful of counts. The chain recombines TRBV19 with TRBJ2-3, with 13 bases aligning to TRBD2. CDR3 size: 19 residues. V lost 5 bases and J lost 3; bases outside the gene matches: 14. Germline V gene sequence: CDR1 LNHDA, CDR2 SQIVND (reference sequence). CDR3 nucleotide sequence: TGTGCCAGTAGTCCGCAAACCCTAGGGACTAGCGGGAAGACAGATACGCAGTATTTT. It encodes CASSPQTLGTSGKTDTQYF. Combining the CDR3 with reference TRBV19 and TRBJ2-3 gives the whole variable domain DGGITQSPKYLFRKEGQNVTLSCEQNLNHDAMYWYRQDPGQGLRLIYYSQIVNDFQKGDIAEGYSVSREKKESFPLTVTSAQKNPTAFYLCASSPQTLGTSGKTDTQYFGPGTRLTVL.